This T cell receptor (beta chain) was sequenced in a study of blood T cell repertoires in COVID-19. Study details: Researchers got acute and convalescent COVID-19 samples from the United States, Italy and Spain. The analysed material was cDNA or gDNA that came from T cells, B-cell-depleted T cells, or PBMCs.

The CDR3 sequence is 15 residues long. V lost 4 bases to trimming and J lost 0 bases, with 12 bases between them. Per germline, CDR1 SGDLS and CDR2 YYNGEE. In the authors' methods: Nucleated cell number was recorded as an estimate derived from reference gene primer amplification. TCRdb keeps only in-frame clones here, not all; method: immunoSEQ multiplex PCR. V and J calls and clone size are given by that table; D and trimming were obtained from the DNA. The repertoire consists of over 200,000 clones, with roughly four fifths occurring once and the leading ten covering more than 10%. Sequencing used peripheral blood. The rearrangement joins TRBV9 to TRBJ2-3; D gene uncertain. The receptor's source is a woman in her 40s with acute or convalescent COVID-19. This CDR3 reads CASSPMTPSTDTQYF. The DNA for the CDR3 is TGTGCCAGCAGCCCCATGACACCTAGCACAGATACGCAGTATTTT.